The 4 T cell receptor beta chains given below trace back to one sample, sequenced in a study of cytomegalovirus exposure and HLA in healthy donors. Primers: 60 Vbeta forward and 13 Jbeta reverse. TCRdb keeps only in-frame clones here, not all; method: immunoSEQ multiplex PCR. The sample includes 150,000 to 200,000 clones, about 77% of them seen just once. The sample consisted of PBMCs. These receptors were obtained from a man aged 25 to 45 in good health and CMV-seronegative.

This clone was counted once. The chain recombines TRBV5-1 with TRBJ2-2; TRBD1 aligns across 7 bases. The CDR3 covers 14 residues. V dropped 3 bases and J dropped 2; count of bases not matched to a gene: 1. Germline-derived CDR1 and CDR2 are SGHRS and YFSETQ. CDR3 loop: CASSWDSNTGELFF. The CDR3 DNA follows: TGCGCCAGCAGCTGGGACAGCAACACCGGGGAGCTGTTTTTT.

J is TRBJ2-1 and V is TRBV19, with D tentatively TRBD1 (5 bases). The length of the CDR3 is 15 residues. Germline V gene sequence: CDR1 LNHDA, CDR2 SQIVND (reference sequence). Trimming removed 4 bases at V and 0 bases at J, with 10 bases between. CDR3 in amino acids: CASSTTGYSYNEQFF. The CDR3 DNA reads TGTGCCAGTAGTACCACAGGATACTCCTACAATGAGCAGTTCTTC.

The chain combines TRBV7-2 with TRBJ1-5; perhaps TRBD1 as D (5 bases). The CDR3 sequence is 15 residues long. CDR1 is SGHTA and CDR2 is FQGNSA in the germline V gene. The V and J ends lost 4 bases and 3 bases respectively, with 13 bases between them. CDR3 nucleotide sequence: TGTGCCAGCAGCTCCGGGGGGAGGGACAATCAGCCCCAGCATTTT. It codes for CASSSGGRDNQPQHF. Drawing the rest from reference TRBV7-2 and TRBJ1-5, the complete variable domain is GAGVSQSPSNKVTEKGKDVELRCDPISGHTALYWYRQSLGQGLEFLIYFQGNSAPDKSGLPSDRFSAERTGGSVSTLTIQRTQQEDSAVYLCASSSGGRDNQPQHFGDGTRLSIL.

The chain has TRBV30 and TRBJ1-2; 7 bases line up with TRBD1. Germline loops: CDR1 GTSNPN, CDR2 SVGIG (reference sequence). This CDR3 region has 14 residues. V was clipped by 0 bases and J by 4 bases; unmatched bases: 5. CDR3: CAWSVEGAGYGYTF. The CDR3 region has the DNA TGTGCCTGGAGTGTAGAGGGGGCGGGCTATGGCTACACCTTC.